The next 12 T cell receptor beta chains were all read from a single sample in a study of shared clonotypes between healthy human individuals (dated by TCRdb to the early 2020s). The library was prepared using the immunoSEQ multiplex PCR assay. TCRdb holds this immuneACCESS table with in-frame rearrangements only. Some clones are missing; in checked studies, unresolved V genes explain under half, and the rest has no known cause. The sample contains fewer than 3 million clones, just under 95% of them found a single time. The ten biggest clones cover more than 0.35% of the sample. Sample: naive CD4+ T cells from PBMCs. In light of the paper, this sample's cell subset or site label describes: CD45RA+ positively selected. These receptors were collected from a man in his late teens or twenties in good health. Some clones in this sample may be carry-over from other donors' samples.

This clone appeared a single time. This chain links TRBV7-9 with TRBJ2-1; tentative D call: TRBD2 (6 bases). V was shortened by 3 bases and J by 7 bases, with 16 bases between the two germline ends. The CDR3 has 15 residues. Germline CDR1 is SEHNR and CDR2 is FQNEAQ (reference sequence). CDR3 in DNA: TGTGCCAGCAGCTTGGGGGACGGGGGTCGGAATGAGCAGTTCTTC. It is translated as CASSLGDGGRNEQFF.

This clone has more than one count but fewer than ten. V gene TRBV7-6 combines with J gene TRBJ1-2; D might be TRBD1 (5 bases). Germline V gene sequence: CDR1 SGHVS, CDR2 FNYEAQ. The CDR3 is 14 amino acids. The V end lost 5 bases, the J end lost 7 bases, and 17 bases lay between the germline ends. CDR3 protein: CASSQTRQNGGYTF. DNA of the CDR3: TGTGCCAGCAGCCAAACCCGACAGAATGGTGGCTACACCTTC. The variable domain in full, with the rest retrieved from reference TRBV7-6 and TRBJ1-2, is GAGVSQSPRYKVTKRGQDVALRCDPISGHVSLYWYRQALGQGPEFLTYFNYEAQQDKSGLPNDRFSAERPEGSISTLTIQRTEQRDSAMYRCASSQTRQNGGYTFGSGTRLTVV.

This clone was detected once. The chain has TRBV9 and TRBJ2-3; perhaps D is TRBD1 or TRBD2 (5 bases each). This CDR3 spans 16 amino acids. Germline CDR1 and CDR2: SGDLS and YYNGEE. Trimming stripped 3 bases from V and 5 bases from J, with 19 bases between. The DNA of the CDR3 is TGTGCCAGCAGCGGCAATACTGGGACGCTCGGAGATACGCAGTATTTT. Amino acid sequence: CASSGNTGTLGDTQYF.

As concerns this clone: An end of the junction does not agree with germline; a read error may underlie this. J is TRBJ1-2 and V is TRBV27; the match to TRBD1 covers 7 bases. CDR1 and CDR2 from the germline V gene are MNHEY and SMNVEV (reference sequence). This CDR3 has 13 residues. CDR3 coding DNA: TGTGCCAGCACCAACGCCCAGGGGGGCCCGAACCACTTC. It codes for CASTNAQGGPNHF.

The chain carries TRBV7-3 and TRBJ1-1, with a weak D call TRBD1 (6 bases). Germline assignment: CDR1 SGHTA and CDR2 FQGTGA. V lost 1 base and J lost 3, with 9 bases in between. This CDR3 contains 14 residues. This CDR3 reads CASSLRSGDTEAFF. The CDR3 nucleotides are TGTGCCAGCAGCTTAAGATCAGGGGACACTGAAGCTTTCTTT. Complete variable domain (other parts from reference TRBV7-3 and TRBJ1-1): GAGVSQTPSNKVTEKGKYVELRCDPISGHTALYWYRQSLGQGPEFLIYFQGTGAADDSGLPNDRFFAVRPEGSVSTLKIQRTERGDSAVYLCASSLRSGDTEAFFGQGTRLTVV.

V is TRBV5-6 and J is TRBJ2-1; D is unresolved. This CDR3 spans 13 amino acids. V lost 0 bases to trimming and J lost 8 bases, with 9 bases between them. Germline V lookup: CDR1 SGHDT, CDR2 YYEEEE. CDR3 nucleotide sequence: TGTGCCAGCAGCTTGGAATCTCCGGATGAGCAGTTCTTC. It specifies CASSLESPDEQFF.

The chain combines TRBV2 with TRBJ1-5, with TRBD1 as a possible D gene (5 bases). Looked up from germline, CDR1 is SNHLY and CDR2 is FYNNEI. V gave up 7 bases and J gave up 3 bases, with 19 bases separating them. The CDR3 covers 16 residues. For the CDR3, the DNA is TGTGCCAGCACTCCCTTCGGGGCAGATACCAATCAGCCCCAGCATTTT. Translating it yields CASTPFGADTNQPQHF.

The chain combines TRBV29-1 with TRBJ2-3, with 7 bases that match TRBD2. Trimming removed 6 bases from V and 3 bases from J; junction bases left unmatched: 15. The CDR3 runs to 16 residues. Germline loops: CDR1 SQVTM, CDR2 ANQGSEA. DNA of the CDR3: TGCAGCGTGGCGGGCGGCGGGAGAGGGCCTACAGATACGCAGTATTTT. Translation gives CSVAGGGRGPTDTQYF.

The chain couples TRBV11-3 to TRBJ2-5; D gene ambiguous. From germline, CDR1 is SGHNT and CDR2 YENEEA. Trimming removed 1 base at V and 2 bases at J, with 11 bases between. The CDR3 length is 15 residues. The CDR3 here is CASSLGGRDQETQYF. The CDR3, as DNA: TGTGCCAGCAGCTTAGGTGGGCGTGATCAAGAGACCCAGTACTTC.

A note on this clone: The sample contains more than one DNA sequence encoding this CDR3. This chain joins TRBV15 and TRBJ2-7, with TRBD2 identical over 7 bases. J lost 1 base, V lost 1 base, and 1 base had no gene match. The germline V gene has CDR1 LNHNV and CDR2 YYDKDF (reference sequence). CDR3 length equals 14 residues. CDR3 DNA sequence: TGTGCCACCAGCAGAGTCGGGGGGTCCTACGAGCAGTACTTC. Translation: CATSRVGGSYEQYF. Using reference TRBV15 and TRBJ2-7 for the parts outside the CDR3, the full variable domain is DAMVIQNPRYQVTQFGKPVTLSCSQTLNHNVMYWYQQKSSQAPKLLFHYYDKDFNNEADTPDNFQSRRPNTSFCFLDIRSPGLGDTAMYLCATSRVGGSYEQYFGPGTRLTVT.

V and J are TRBV5-8 and TRBJ1-1; maybe TRBD1 (5 bases). Germline CDR1 and CDR2: SGHTS and YDEGEE. CDR3 size: 14 residues. Trimming removed 0 bases from V and 4 bases from J, with 10 bases in between. The CDR3 loop is CASSLATGGTEAFF. The CDR3, as DNA: TGTGCCAGCAGCTTGGCCACTGGGGGCACTGAAGCTTTCTTT. Full variable domain (outside the CDR3, taken from reference TRBV5-8 and TRBJ1-1): EAGVTQSPTHLIKTRGQQATLRCSPISGHTSVYWYQQALGLGLQFLLWYDEGEERNRGNFPPRFSGRQFPNYSSELNVNALELEDSALYLCASSLATGGTEAFFGQGTRLTVV.

This clone was counted only a few times. The CDR3 here is CASSVKGQGNTEAFF. The CDR3, as DNA: TGTGCCAGTAGCGTGAAGGGACAGGGGAACACTGAAGCTTTCTTT. The chain uses TRBV19 and TRBJ1-1, with 9 nucleotides matching TRBD1. The V segment lost 6 bases and the J segment 1 base; nucleotides outside the gene matches: 6. The CDR3 extends over 15 amino acids. Looked up from germline, CDR1 is LNHDA and CDR2 is SQIVND (reference sequence).